Shown below are 15 T cell receptor beta chains from a single sample sequenced in a study of blood T cell repertoires in COVID-19 (dated by TCRdb to about 2020). The library was produced with the immunoSEQ multiplex PCR assay. The table was pulled from immuneACCESS by TCRdb, which kept in-frame rearrangements only. Such tables lose some clones; where checked, under half of the loss comes from unresolved V genes, and the rest has no known cause. The sample table records 130,000 to 150,000 clones; around four fifths of these occur just once. Approximately 2.7% of the sample comes from the top ten. The sequenced sample consisted of peripheral blood. The receptors derive from a woman aged 40 to 55 with active or convalescent COVID-19.

The J gene is TRBJ2-7, the V gene TRBV14, with D possibly being TRBD1 (6 bases). The CDR3 has 12 amino acids. V was clipped by 4 bases and J by 9 bases, with 13 bases between them. Germline V gene sequence: CDR1 SGHDN, CDR2 FVKESK. Written as DNA, the CDR3 is TGTGCCAGCAGCCTCGGGACATACACGCAGTACTTC. Translation: CASSLGTYTQYF.

The CDR3 sequence: CATSDDTYRSGNTIYF. The CDR3 DNA reads as TGTGCCACCAGTGATGACACTTATCGCTCTGGAAACACCATATATTTT. The chain has TRBV24-1 and TRBJ1-3; D not certain. CDR1 and CDR2 from the germline V gene are KGHDR and SFDVKD. V dropped 3 bases and J dropped 0 bases, with 11 bases sitting between them. The CDR3 runs 16 residues.

The J gene is TRBJ1-5, the V gene TRBV6-5, with TRBD1 matching 7 bases. With V trimmed by 6 bases and J by 4 bases, 6 bases remained unmatched. This CDR3 spans 14 amino acids. From germline, CDR1 is MNHEY and CDR2 SVGAGI. CDR3 region: CASRSTGINQPQHF. The CDR3 region has the DNA TGTGCCAGCAGGTCGACAGGGATTAATCAGCCCCAGCATTTT.

CDR3 DNA: TGCGCCAGCAGGGTGGTAGCAGAATACAATGAGCAGTTCTTC. Translated, it gives CASRVVAEYNEQFF. The chain uses TRBV5-1 and TRBJ2-1; D unclear. CDR3 length: 14 amino acids. Trimming took 5 bases from V and 4 from J, leaving 13 bases between them. The V gene's germline CDR1 is SGHRS and CDR2 YFSETQ.

This chain joins TRBV12-3 or TRBV12-4 and TRBJ2-5, with D possibly TRBD1 on 5 matching bases. CDR3 length: 13 amino acids. Trimming cost V 6 bases and J 5 bases, with 13 bases left between them. The CDR3 loop reads CASSRRRVETQYF. CDR3 in DNA: TGTGCCAGCAGCCGCCGCAGGGTCGAGACCCAGTACTTC.

The sample holds one count of this clone. The chain uses TRBV19 and TRBJ2-7, with TRBD1 matching 8 bases. The V gene's germline CDR1 is LNHDA and CDR2 SQIVND (reference sequence). V shed 7 bases and J 6 bases; nucleotides not matched to a gene: 5. The CDR3 sequence is 12 residues long. Written as DNA, the CDR3 is TGTGCCAGTAAGCACAGGGGGACCGAGCAGTACTTC. It is translated as CASKHRGTEQYF.

This rearrangement joins TRBV11-2 to TRBJ1-4, with a possible D match to TRBD1 (6 bases). CDR1 is SGHAT and CDR2 is FQNNGV in the germline V gene. The CDR3 covers 16 residues. Trimming left V 5 bases short and J 5 bases short, with 18 bases between. The DNA of the CDR3 is TGTGCCAGCAGCCCCGGGAGGGGGTATAGGAATGAAAAACTGTTTTTT. As protein: CASSPGRGYRNEKLFF.

This clone was seen a few times. The chain recombines TRBV7-2 with TRBJ1-5; D gene uncertain. CDR1 SGHTA and CDR2 FQGNSA come from the germline V gene. Trimming pared 1 base from V and 0 bases from J, leaving 7 bases between. There are 15 residues in the CDR3. This chain's CDR3 is CASSLVTGSNQPQHF. As DNA, the CDR3 is TGTGCCAGCAGCTTAGTAACGGGTAGCAATCAGCCCCAGCATTTT.

The chain links TRBV11-3 to TRBJ2-3; D may be TRBD2 (6 bases). The V gene lost 2 bases and the J gene lost 4 bases, with 7 bases spanning the gap. The germline CDR1 and CDR2 sequences are SGHNT and YENEEA. CDR3 length equals 13 residues. CDR3 nucleotide sequence: TGTGCCAGCAGCTTACTAGCGTCAGATACGCAGTATTTT. This encodes CASSLLASDTQYF. Variable domain in full (rest from reference TRBV11-3 and TRBJ2-3): EAGVVQSPRYKIIEKKQPVAFWCNPISGHNTLYWYLQNLGQGPELLIRYENEEAVDDSQLPKDRFSAERLKGVDSTLKIQPAELGDSAVYLCASSLLASDTQYFGPGTRLTVL.

The chain combines TRBV11-2 with TRBJ1-3; D unclear. Germline V gene sequence: CDR1 SGHAT, CDR2 FQNNGV. The CDR3 covers 13 residues. Trimming shortened V by 5 bases and J by 0 bases, and 5 bases separated the two germline ends. Written as DNA, the CDR3 is TGTGCCAGCAGCGAGAGCTCTGGAAACACCATATATTTT. Encoded protein: CASSESSGNTIYF.

The rearrangement uses TRBV10-1 and TRBJ1-4, with 7 positions matching TRBD1. Germline loops: CDR1 WNHNN, CDR2 SYGVQD (reference sequence). V was pared by 4 bases and J by 7 bases, with 9 bases of the junction left unmatched. CDR3 length: 15 residues. CDR3 protein: CASSGGQADGEKLFF. In DNA, the CDR3 is TGCGCCAGCAGTGGTGGACAGGCCGACGGTGAAAAACTGTTTTTT.

CDR3 nucleotides: TGTGCCACCAGCAGAGAGGGGGCCCTAGCTAATTCACCCCTCCACTTT. This translates into CATSREGALANSPLHF. This rearrangement joins TRBV15 to TRBJ1-6, with D perhaps TRBD1 (6 bases). The CDR3 is 16 amino acids. The germline V gene encodes CDR1 LNHNV and CDR2 YYDKDF (reference sequence). The V gene lost 0 bases and the J gene lost 6 bases, with 12 bases spanning the gap.

The chain is built from TRBV28 and TRBJ1-1; 8 nucleotides match TRBD1. CDR3 length: 13 amino acids. From germline, CDR1 is MDHEN and CDR2 SYDVKM. V was pared by 1 base and J by 10 bases, with 5 bases of the junction left unmatched. The CDR3 bases are TGTGCCAGCAGTTTATTTGTTGGACAGGGAGCTTTCTTT. Translation: CASSLFVGQGAFF.

The J gene is TRBJ2-3, the V gene TRBV9, with TRBD1 identical over 8 bases. Trimming at V came to 3 bases and at J to 0 bases, leaving 3 bases not matched to a gene. This CDR3 spans 15 amino acids. Germline CDR1 is SGDLS and CDR2 is YYNGEE. The CDR3 protein is CASSGRQGSTDTQYF. The CDR3 DNA is TGTGCCAGCAGCGGAAGACAGGGGAGCACAGATACGCAGTATTTT.

This clone was found once. V and J are TRBV12-3 or TRBV12-4 and TRBJ2-1; D unresolved. Trimming removed 2 bases from V and 7 bases from J, with 9 bases in between. The CDR3 runs 13 residues. The CDR3 here is CASSLMVQNEQFF. The CDR3, as DNA: TGTGCCAGCAGTTTAATGGTCCAGAATGAGCAGTTCTTC.